This note documents a single TCR beta chain sequence. The antigen is undetermined. Mouse germline and gene names are used. The CDR3 end is not reached by the read, which stops 1 residue before it; the germline J gene fills it in. This sample stems from a study of tissue T cells after allogeneic stem cell transplantation. General study findings and limits: Anatomically similar tissues had similar TCR repertoires within each patient. Only a limited share of tissue TCRs appeared in blood or spleen.

Sequencing of TCRbeta CDR3 at survey depth gave sequences and template counts. TCRdb's table, derived via immunoSEQ multiplex PCR, lists solely in-frame clones and lacks some. The data show about 5,900 clones, 48% seen once. V was pared by 4 bases and J by 0 bases, with 9 bases between. The length of the CDR3 is 15 residues. CDR1 KGHPV and CDR2 FQNQEV come from the germline V gene (reference sequence). Time point here: mouse harvest day 14 after allogeneic transplant. The graft held 10^6 splenic CD5+ T cells and 10^7 T-cell-depleted bone marrow cells. Mice had MHC-mismatched B6 into BALB/c GVHD, sampled day 7 or 14.

The receptor's source is a female BALB/c mouse given C57BL/6 T cells with graft-versus-host disease after an allogeneic hematopoietic cell transplant. V and J are TRBV26 and TRBJ2-2, with D maybe TRBD1 (6 bases). The sample consisted of gut tissue. The CDR3 loop is CASSQGHTNTGQLYF. The covered CDR3 bases are TGTGCCAGCAGTCAGGGACATACAAACACCGGGCAGCTCTAC.